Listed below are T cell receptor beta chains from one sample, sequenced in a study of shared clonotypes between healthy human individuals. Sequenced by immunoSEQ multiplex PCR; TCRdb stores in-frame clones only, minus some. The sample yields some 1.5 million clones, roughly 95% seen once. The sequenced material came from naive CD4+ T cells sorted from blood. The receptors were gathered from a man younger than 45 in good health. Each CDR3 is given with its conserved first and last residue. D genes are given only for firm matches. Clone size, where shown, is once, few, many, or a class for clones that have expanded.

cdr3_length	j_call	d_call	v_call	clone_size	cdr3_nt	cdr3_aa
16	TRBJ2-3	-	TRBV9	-	TGTGCCAGCAGCGTAGGAGGGGGAGGGGGCACAGATACGCAGTATTTT	CASSVGGGGGTDTQYF
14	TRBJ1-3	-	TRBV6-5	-	TGTGCCAGCAGTTACACGGGCACTGGAAACACCATATATTTT	CASSYTGTGNTIYF
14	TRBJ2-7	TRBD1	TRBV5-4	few	TGTGCCAGCAGCACGACAGGGCTTCACTACGAGCAGTACTTC	CASSTTGLHYEQYF
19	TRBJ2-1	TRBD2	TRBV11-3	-	TGTGCCAGCAGCTTAGATACTGGGCTACTAGCGGGGCTCTACAATGAGCAGTTCTTC	CASSLDTGLLAGLYNEQFF
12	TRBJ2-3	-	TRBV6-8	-	TGTGCCAGCATCCTAGATAGTGATACGCAGTATTTT	CASILDSDTQYF
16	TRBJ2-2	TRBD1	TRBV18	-	TGTGCCAGCTCACCGGAGACAGGGAAGAACACCGGGGAGCTGTTTTTT	CASSPETGKNTGELFF
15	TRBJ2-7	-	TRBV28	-	TGTGCCAGCAGTTTAGCATTTCGGGAGTGGTACGAGCAGTACTTC	CASSLAFREWYEQYF
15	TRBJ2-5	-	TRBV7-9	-	TGTGCCAGCAGCTTACACAACGCGGGGCAAGAGACCCAGTACTTC	CASSLHNAGQETQYF
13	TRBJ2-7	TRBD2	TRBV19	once	TGTGCCAGTAGTATTAGCGGGACCTACGAGCAGTACTTC	CASSISGTYEQYF
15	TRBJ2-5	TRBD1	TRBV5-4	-	TGTGCCAGCAGCTTGGACAGGGGGCGAGGGGAGACCCAGTACTTC	CASSLDRGRGETQYF
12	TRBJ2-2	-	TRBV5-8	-	TGTGCCAGCAGCATGGGAACCGGGGAGCTGTTTTTT	CASSMGTGELFF
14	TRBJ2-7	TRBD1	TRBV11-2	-	TGTGCCAGCAGCTCTGGACAGGCGACCTACGAGCAGTACTTC	CASSSGQATYEQYF
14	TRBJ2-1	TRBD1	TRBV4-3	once	TGCGCCAGCAGCCTTCTCTCAGGGGGCTCTGAGCAGTTCTTC	CASSLLSGGSEQFF
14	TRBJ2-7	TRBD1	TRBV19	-	TGTGCCAGTAGTGCGAACAGGGGACAATACGAGCAGTACTTC	CASSANRGQYEQYF
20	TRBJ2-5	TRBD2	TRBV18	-	TGTGCCAGCTCACCGAAGACACCAATGAGCGGGGGGGTCGAAAAAGAGACCCAGTACTTC	CASSPKTPMSGGVEKETQYF
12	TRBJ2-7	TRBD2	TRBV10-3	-	TGTGCCATCAGTAGCGGGAGAAGCGAGCAGTACTTC	CAISSGRSEQYF
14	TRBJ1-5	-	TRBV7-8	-	TGTGCCAGCAGCTTTGTTGGGGGAGGTGGGCCCCAGCATTTT	CASSFVGGGGPQHF
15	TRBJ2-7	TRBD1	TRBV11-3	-	TGTGCCAGCAGCCCGGGACAGGGGATGGACTACGAGCAGTACTTC	CASSPGQGMDYEQYF
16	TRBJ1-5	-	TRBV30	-	TGTGCCTGGATAGGAAGGCTGGTGTTTTGCAATCAGCCCCAGCATTTT	CAWIGRLVFCNQPQHF
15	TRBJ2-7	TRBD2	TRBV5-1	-	TGCGCCAGCAGCTCGACTAGCGGGAGCCGGGGGGAGCAGTACTTC	CASSSTSGSRGEQYF
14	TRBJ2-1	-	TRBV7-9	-	TGTGCCAGCAGCACCAGGGGTTCCTACAATGAGCAGTTCTTC	CASSTRGSYNEQFF
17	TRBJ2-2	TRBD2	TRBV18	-	TGTGCCAGCTCATACACTTCAAGCGGGGCGAACACCGGGGAGCTGTTTTTT	CASSYTSSGANTGELFF
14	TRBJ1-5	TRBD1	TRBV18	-	TGTGCCAGCTCAGTGACAGGGTTGAATCAGCCCCAGCATTTT	CASSVTGLNQPQHF
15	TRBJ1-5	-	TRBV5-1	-	TGCGCCAGCAGCTTGGGCGGGGGAGAGATTCAGCCCCAGCATTTT	CASSLGGGEIQPQHF
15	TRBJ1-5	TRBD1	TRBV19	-	TGTGCCAGTAGTATATTTGGGACAGGGAATCAGCCCCAGCATTTT	CASSIFGTGNQPQHF
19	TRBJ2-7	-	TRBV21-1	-	TGTGCCAGCAGCAAAGCCCCATACCCGGGACAGGGGATAACCTACGAGCAGTACTTC	CASSKAPYPGQGITYEQYF
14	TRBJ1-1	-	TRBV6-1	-	TGTGCCAGCAGTCCACGTCGAACCCGGGGGAGGGCTTTCTTT	CASSPRRTRGRAFF
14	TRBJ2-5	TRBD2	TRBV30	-	TGTGCCTGGAGCTCGGCGGGGGGAAGAGAGACCCAGTACTTC	CAWSSAGGRETQYF
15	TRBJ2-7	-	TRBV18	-	TGTGCCAGCTTCCCCGTAGCACGGGCGGCCTACGAGCAGTACTTC	CASFPVARAAYEQYF
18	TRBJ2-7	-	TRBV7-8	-	TGTGCCAGCAGCTTAGCTTCCAGGTTAGGGCCTAACTCCTACGAGCAGTACTTC	CASSLASRLGPNSYEQYF
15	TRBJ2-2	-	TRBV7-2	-	TGTGCCAGCAGCTCGCACAGTCGCGGCACCGGGGAGCTGTTTTTT	CASSSHSRGTGELFF
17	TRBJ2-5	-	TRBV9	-	TGTGCCAGCAGCGTAGTTGGTCGGGGTGGAAGGCAAGAGACCCAGTACTTC	CASSVVGRGGRQETQYF
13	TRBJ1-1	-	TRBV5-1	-	TGCGCCAGCAGCTTAAGGGGGAACACTGAAGCTTTCTTT	CASSLRGNTEAFF
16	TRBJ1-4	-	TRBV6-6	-	TGTGCCAGCAGTCGGGGGATGGGGTCGACTAATGAAAAACTGTTTTTT	CASSRGMGSTNEKLFF
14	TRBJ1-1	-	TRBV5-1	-	TGCGCCAGCAGCTTGAGTTCGTACCACACTGAAGCTTTCTTT	CASSLSSYHTEAFF
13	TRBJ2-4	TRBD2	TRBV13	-	TGTGCCAGCATGCCTAGCGGCAAAAACATTCAGTACTTC	CASMPSGKNIQYF
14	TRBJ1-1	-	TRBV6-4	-	TGTGCCAGCAGACTAAATCAGGGGAACACTGAAGCTTTCTTT	CASRLNQGNTEAFF
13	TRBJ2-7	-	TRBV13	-	TGTGCCAGCAGCGAAGGGATTACCTACGAGCAGTACTTC	CASSEGITYEQYF
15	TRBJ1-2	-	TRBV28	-	TGTGCCAGCAGTTCGTCCGGGACATCTAACTATGGCTACACCTTC	CASSSSGTSNYGYTF
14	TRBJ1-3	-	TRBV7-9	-	TGTGCCAGCAGCTTAGGCGGGGCTGGAAACACCATATATTTT	CASSLGGAGNTIYF
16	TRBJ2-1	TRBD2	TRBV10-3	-	TGTGCCATCAGTGACCCTAGCGGGAGGGCCTCTAATGAGCAGTTCTTC	CAISDPSGRASNEQFF
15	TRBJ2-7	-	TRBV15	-	TGTGCCACCAGCAGATCCCTGGACACCTCCTACGAGCAGTACTTC	CATSRSLDTSYEQYF
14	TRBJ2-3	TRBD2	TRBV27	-	TGTGCCAGCAGTTTGACTAGCGGCACAGATACGCAGTATTTT	CASSLTSGTDTQYF
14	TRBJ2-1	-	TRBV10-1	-	TGCGCCAGCACCGGGGACAAGTCCTACAATGAGCAGTTCTTC	CASTGDKSYNEQFF
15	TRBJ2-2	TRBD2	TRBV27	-	TGTGCCAGCAGGCTTAGCGGGAGAGTTGACGGGGAGCTGTTTTTT	CASRLSGRVDGELFF
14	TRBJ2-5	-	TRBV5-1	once	TGCGCCAGCACAAAACTGTTGGGAAGAGAGACCCAGTACTTC	CASTKLLGRETQYF
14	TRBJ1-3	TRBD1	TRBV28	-	TGTGCCAGCAGTTCCGCGACAGGGGGGGACACCATATATTTT	CASSSATGGDTIYF
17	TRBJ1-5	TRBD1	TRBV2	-	TGTGCCAGCAGGCAAAGAAAAACAGGGGAGACCAATCAGCCCCAGCATTTT	CASRQRKTGETNQPQHF
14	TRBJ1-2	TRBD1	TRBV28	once	TGTGCCAGCAGTCGGGACAGGACTAACTATGGCTACACCTTC	CASSRDRTNYGYTF
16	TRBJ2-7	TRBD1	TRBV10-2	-	TGCGCCAGCAGTGACTCCGGGACAGGGACCTCCTACGAGCAGTACTTC	CASSDSGTGTSYEQYF